The sequence of this T cell receptor (beta chain) was determined in a study of blood T cell repertoires in COVID-19 (TCRdb year 2020). Context from the whole study: Samples from collaborators originated in the United States, Italy and Spain and spanned both the acute and convalescent phases of COVID-19. The material from the prospective study consisted of cDNA or gDNA derived from T cells, B-cell-depleted T cells, or PBMCs. Subjects who had been exposed to COVID-19, were actively infected with it, or had recovered from it provided the deeply sampled blood TCRbeta repertoires that made up the dataset. The repertoires were released in a freely available public database intended as a resource for research on the immune response to SARS-CoV-2. The samples were drawn from two sources: the first 160 participants of the ongoing ImmuneRACE study, and 1,000 to 1,500 subjects contributed by 6 global collaborators. Sample metadata almost always included a de-identified subject ID, COVID-19 status, age in years and sex. HLA class I and class II types, where available, came from metadata supplied by the sample provider rather than from assay-based typing.

TCRbeta CDR3 regions were amplified from genomic DNA using the immunoSEQ Assay, a bias-controlled multiplex PCR. Regarding the original processing steps: The number of nucleated cells in each sample was estimated by amplification of reference gene primers within the assay. To quantify the absolute abundance of each unique TCRbeta CDR3 rearrangement, sequence reads were collapsed and filtered. For each sample, productive Simpson clonality was calculated as the square root of Simpson's diversity index across productive rearrangements. The clones in this table, taken by TCRdb from immuneACCESS, are in-frame only. Not every clone is retained; where verified, under half of the shortfall comes from an unresolved V gene, and the cause of the rest is unknown. D and trimming come from the DNA, and the V and J calls and clone size come from that table. The sample table lists more than 300,000 clones, over 75% of them with a count of one. 10% of the sample lies in the top ten.

Participants in the prospective study were aged roughly 18 to 95 years, lived in 20 to 30 United States geographic areas, and enrolled through a virtual design. Cohort assignment in the prospective study relied on participant-reported clinical history from a screening survey and a study questionnaire. For ImmuneRACE Cohort 3, a participant was defined as recovered based on two consecutive negative NP/OP PCR tests, clearance by a healthcare professional, or resolution of symptoms. In the prospective study, whole blood, serum and a nasopharyngeal or oropharyngeal swab were collected from each participant by mobile phlebotomists. Prospective study participants could optionally give additional blood draws and questionnaires over an approximately two-month period. Before DNA extraction, prospective study blood samples were shipped either frozen or at room temperature. Between the V and J ends, shortened by 6 bases and 9 bases respectively, the junction contains 12 bases. The CDR3 sequence holds 12 residues, the cysteine and phenylalanine included. Just CDR3 DNA is preserved here, 36 bases in frame from base 1. The CDR1 and CDR2 encoded by the germline V gene (reference sequence) are SEHNR and FQNEAQ.

Results and caveats for the whole study, not just this receptor: Clinical and demographic metadata were provided uncurated, with the amount varying by source and participant.

Note on this clone: Its specific antigen is unknown. No base-level quality is on record; no much larger clone is a single base apart.

Sequencing input: PBMCs or T cells enriched from blood (not recorded which). The TCR sequence derives from a woman aged 18-30 years who had recovered from COVID-19. The chain is encoded by TRBV7-9 joined to TRBJ1-5, with TRBD1 tentatively as D gene (5 bases match). The CDR3 is CASSPSGGPQHF. Here is the DNA: TGTGCCAGCAGTCCCTCGGGGGGGCCCCAGCATTTT.